These T cell receptor beta chains were read from a single sample in a study of blood T cell repertoires in COVID-19. Sequenced by immunoSEQ multiplex PCR; TCRdb stores in-frame clones only, minus some. The repertoire consists of roughly 150,000 clones, with about 80% occurring once and the leading ten covering 44%. Sequenced: peripheral blood. The receptor set was obtained from a human donor in a cohort sampled during active COVID-19. CDR3s include the opening cysteine and the closing phenylalanine or tryptophan. A D gene is named only where the DNA matches it firmly. Clone size, where shown, is once, few, many, or a class for clones that have expanded.

DNA: TGCGCCAGCACCCTTGGACAGGGCAGCTCCTACAATGAGCAGTTCTTC; CDR3: CASTLGQGSSYNEQFF; J: TRBJ2-1; size: NA; D: TRBD1; V: TRBV10-2
DNA: TGTGCCAGCAGCCCCCGGGGTAATAGCGCCTCCCTCTCCTACAATGAGCAGTTCTTC; CDR3: CASSPRGNSASLSYNEQFF; J: TRBJ2-1; size: NA; D: NA; V: TRBV7-2
DNA: TGTGCCAGCAGCCAAGACATGGCATCCCAAGAGACCCAGTACTTC; CDR3: CASSQDMASQETQYF; J: TRBJ2-5; size: NA; D: NA; V: TRBV3-1/TRBV3-2
DNA: TGTGCCAGCGCCCTCAGCGGTACACCAACAGAGACGCAGTATTTT; CDR3: CASALSGTPTETQYF; J: TRBJ2-3; size: NA; D: NA; V: TRBV5-4
DNA: TGTGCCAGCAGTTACTCGGGGGGAGGTTTGGCTGAAGCTTTCTTT; CDR3: CASSYSGGGLAEAFF; J: TRBJ1-1; size: NA; D: NA; V: TRBV6-2/TRBV6-3
DNA: TGTGCCAGCCAGGGCGCGGGCAATCAGCCCCAGCATTTT; CDR3: CASQGAGNQPQHF; J: TRBJ1-5; size: NA; D: NA; V: TRBV3-1/TRBV3-2
DNA: TGTGCCAGCAGCGCCCTGCGGGGGAGCTCCTACAATGAGCAGTTCTTC; CDR3: CASSALRGSSYNEQFF; J: TRBJ2-1; size: NA; D: TRBD2; V: TRBV25-1
DNA: TGTGCCAGCAGCTTAGGGGCTAGCGGAGCCTACGAGCAGTACTTC; CDR3: CASSLGASGAYEQYF; J: TRBJ2-7; size: NA; D: TRBD2; V: TRBV11-3
DNA: TGTGCCAGCAGCTTGGGACAGCTGAACACTGAAGCTTTCTTT; CDR3: CASSLGQLNTEAFF; J: TRBJ1-1; size: NA; D: TRBD1; V: TRBV11-2
DNA: TGTGCCAGCAGCCAAGAAGCTGGACAGCGGAACTATGGCTACACCTTC; CDR3: CASSQEAGQRNYGYTF; J: TRBJ1-2; size: NA; D: NA; V: TRBV3-1/TRBV3-2
DNA: TGTGCCAGCAGCCTAGGGGGGGGTACGCAGTATTTT; CDR3: CASSLGGGTQYF; J: TRBJ2-3; size: NA; D: NA; V: TRBV7-8
DNA: TGTGCCAGCAGCTTGGAGTTGGCGGGGTCAGATACGCAGTATTTT; CDR3: CASSLELAGSDTQYF; J: TRBJ2-3; size: once; D: NA; V: TRBV5-8
DNA: TGTGCCAGCAGGGTACAGGGGGCGCGGGGGAACACTGAAGCTTTCTTT; CDR3: CASRVQGARGNTEAFF; J: TRBJ1-1; size: NA; D: TRBD1; V: TRBV11-1
DNA: TGTGCCAGCACCCGACTAGCGGGAGGCACCGGGGAGCTGTTTTTT; CDR3: CASTRLAGGTGELFF; J: TRBJ2-2; size: once; D: TRBD2; V: TRBV6-5
DNA: TGCGCCAGCAGCCAAGGGGAGGGAGGGAAAACCGGGGAGCTGTTTTTT; CDR3: CASSQGEGGKTGELFF; J: TRBJ2-2; size: NA; D: TRBD2; V: TRBV4-3
DNA: TGTGCCAGCAGCCCAGGAGGGCCCGGCACAGATACGCAGTATTTT; CDR3: CASSPGGPGTDTQYF; J: TRBJ2-3; size: once; D: NA; V: TRBV27
DNA: TGTGCCAGCAGTTCCCTGGACAGGAGTAGTGGCTACACCTTC; CDR3: CASSSLDRSSGYTF; J: TRBJ1-2; size: NA; D: TRBD1; V: TRBV27
DNA: TGTGCCAGCAGCCCCTCGGGACAGGGCGGACTCTCCTATGGCTACACCTTC; CDR3: CASSPSGQGGLSYGYTF; J: TRBJ1-2; size: few; D: TRBD1; V: TRBV7-9
DNA: TGTGCCATCAGTGAGTCACGCGTTCTTGAGCAGTTCTTC; CDR3: CAISESRVLEQFF; J: TRBJ2-1; size: once; D: NA; V: TRBV10-3
DNA: TGTGCCAGCAGTAACGAGGCAGGGGGCTACAATGAGCAGTTCTTC; CDR3: CASSNEAGGYNEQFF; J: TRBJ2-1; size: once; D: TRBD1; V: TRBV6-2/TRBV6-3
DNA: TGCAGCGTTGAGGGGAGGTCCGAAGCTTTCTTT; CDR3: CSVEGRSEAFF; J: TRBJ1-1; size: NA; D: NA; V: TRBV29-1
DNA: TGTGCCAGCAGCTCCCAAGACAGGGGGAACACTGAAGCTTTCTTT; CDR3: CASSSQDRGNTEAFF; J: TRBJ1-1; size: once; D: TRBD1; V: TRBV7-2
DNA: TGTGCCAGCGCCGGACTTTACACCGGGGAGCTGTTTTTT; CDR3: CASAGLYTGELFF; J: TRBJ2-2; size: NA; D: NA; V: TRBV7-2
DNA: TGTGCCACCAGCAGAGATGGAGCTACCGGGGAGCTGTTTTTT; CDR3: CATSRDGATGELFF; J: TRBJ2-2; size: NA; D: NA; V: TRBV15
DNA: TGCGCCAGCAGCTTGGATTCAGGTGCTGGAAACACCATATATTTT; CDR3: CASSLDSGAGNTIYF; J: TRBJ1-3; size: NA; D: NA; V: TRBV5-1
DNA: TGTGCCAGCAGCTGGGGAGGGAACGAGCAGTACTTC; CDR3: CASSWGGNEQYF; J: TRBJ2-7; size: NA; D: TRBD2; V: TRBV5-4
DNA: TGCGCCAGCAGCAAGGGGGCGTTGATCACTGAAGCTTTCTTT; CDR3: CASSKGALITEAFF; J: TRBJ1-1; size: NA; D: TRBD1; V: TRBV10-1
DNA: TGTGCCAGCAGCCCGACAGGGGGGTCGAGCACTGAAGCTTTCTTT; CDR3: CASSPTGGSSTEAFF; J: TRBJ1-1; size: NA; D: TRBD1; V: TRBV7-9
DNA: TGTGCCAGCAGCGTAGGAAGGGGAGGGGGTAACATTCAGTACTTC; CDR3: CASSVGRGGGNIQYF; J: TRBJ2-4; size: NA; D: NA; V: TRBV9
DNA: TGTGCCAGCAGCGTAGCTGTGGGGCAGCAATACAATGAGCAGTTCTTC; CDR3: CASSVAVGQQYNEQFF; J: TRBJ2-1; size: few; D: NA; V: TRBV9
DNA: TGTGCCTGGAGTAAGGGACTAGCGGGATACAATGAGCAGTTCTTC; CDR3: CAWSKGLAGYNEQFF; J: TRBJ2-1; size: NA; D: TRBD2; V: TRBV30
DNA: TGTGCCACCAGTGACCCCAGACAGGGTGGGAATGAGCAGTTCTTC; CDR3: CATSDPRQGGNEQFF; J: TRBJ2-1; size: NA; D: TRBD1; V: TRBV24-1
DNA: TGTGCCAGCAGCGCGGTACAGGGGGTCTACTACAATGAGCAGTTCTTC; CDR3: CASSAVQGVYYNEQFF; J: TRBJ2-1; size: NA; D: TRBD1; V: TRBV7-9
DNA: TGTGCCAGCAGCTTCCCGGGAGGGGGCTTAGCTAACTATGGCTACACCTTC; CDR3: CASSFPGGGLANYGYTF; J: TRBJ1-2; size: NA; D: TRBD1; V: TRBV5-4
DNA: TGCGCCAGCAGCTTAAACAGGGTGGAGCAGTACTTC; CDR3: CASSLNRVEQYF; J: TRBJ2-7; size: NA; D: NA; V: TRBV5-1
DNA: TGCAGCGCCGCCGCGGACAGGGAGAACGAAGGCTACACCTTC; CDR3: CSAAADRENEGYTF; J: TRBJ1-2; size: many; D: TRBD1; V: TRBV29-1
DNA: TGCGCCAGCAGCTTGGCCGGGACAGATAACTATGGCTACACCTTC; CDR3: CASSLAGTDNYGYTF; J: TRBJ1-2; size: NA; D: TRBD1; V: TRBV5-1
DNA: TGTGCCAGCAGTTTAAGTCCGGGGGAGCAGTACTTC; CDR3: CASSLSPGEQYF; J: TRBJ2-7; size: once; D: NA; V: TRBV12-3/TRBV12-4
DNA: TGTGCCAGCAGCCCAGTGACGGGAGAGGCGTACAATGAGCAGTTCTTC; CDR3: CASSPVTGEAYNEQFF; J: TRBJ2-1; size: NA; D: NA; V: TRBV7-7
DNA: TGTGCCAGCAGTGTACTAGCGGGAGGCGCAGATACGCAGTATTTT; CDR3: CASSVLAGGADTQYF; J: TRBJ2-3; size: NA; D: TRBD2; V: TRBV2
DNA: TGTGCCACCAGCAGAGATTGGGGAGCTACAGATACGCAGTATTTT; CDR3: CATSRDWGATDTQYF; J: TRBJ2-3; size: once; D: NA; V: TRBV15
DNA: TGTGCCACCAGCAGAGGCCTGGGGGGGGAAAAACTGTTTTTT; CDR3: CATSRGLGGEKLFF; J: TRBJ1-4; size: once; D: NA; V: TRBV15
DNA: TGTGCCAGCAGGTCCGGGACTAGCGGGAGGATCGATACGCAGTATTTT; CDR3: CASRSGTSGRIDTQYF; J: TRBJ2-3; size: NA; D: TRBD2; V: TRBV7-2
DNA: TGTGCCAGCAGCTTAGACGGACGGGGGGGAAGCACTGAAGCTTTCTTT; CDR3: CASSLDGRGGSTEAFF; J: TRBJ1-1; size: NA; D: NA; V: TRBV7-9
DNA: TGTGCCAGCAGCTTAGTGGCGGGATTGAACACTGAAGCTTTCTTT; CDR3: CASSLVAGLNTEAFF; J: TRBJ1-1; size: NA; D: NA; V: TRBV7-8
DNA: TGCGCCAGCAGCTCCCGGGACAGGGACACTGAAGCTTTCTTT; CDR3: CASSSRDRDTEAFF; J: TRBJ1-1; size: NA; D: TRBD1; V: TRBV5-1
DNA: TGTGCCAGCAGCGTAGCGCCTAGCGGGACGTCCACCGGGGAGCTGTTTTTT; CDR3: CASSVAPSGTSTGELFF; J: TRBJ2-2; size: NA; D: TRBD2; V: TRBV9
DNA: TGTGCCAGCAGCTTAGACTGGGGCGACGAGCAGTACTTC; CDR3: CASSLDWGDEQYF; J: TRBJ2-7; size: NA; D: NA; V: TRBV7-2
DNA: TGTGCCAGCAGCCCCTCAGGGAGGGACTATGGCTACACCTTC; CDR3: CASSPSGRDYGYTF; J: TRBJ1-2; size: few; D: NA; V: TRBV7-9
DNA: TGTGCTAGTGGGCTAGGATCTAGCGGTGAGCAGTTCTTC; CDR3: CASGLGSSGEQFF; J: TRBJ2-1; size: few; D: TRBD2; V: TRBV12-5